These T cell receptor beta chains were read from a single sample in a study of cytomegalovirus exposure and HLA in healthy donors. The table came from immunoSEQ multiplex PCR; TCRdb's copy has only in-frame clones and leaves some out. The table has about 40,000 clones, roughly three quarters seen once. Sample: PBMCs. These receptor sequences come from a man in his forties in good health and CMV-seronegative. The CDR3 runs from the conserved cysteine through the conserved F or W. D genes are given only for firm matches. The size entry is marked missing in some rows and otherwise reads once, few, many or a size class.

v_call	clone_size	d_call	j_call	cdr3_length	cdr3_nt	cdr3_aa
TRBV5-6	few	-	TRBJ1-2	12	TGTGCCAGCAGCGAGAGACAGTATGGCTACACCTTC	CASSERQYGYTF
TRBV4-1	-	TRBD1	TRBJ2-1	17	TGCGCCAGCAGCCAAGGATCGACAGGGATCTCCTACAATGAGCAGTTCTTC	CASSQGSTGISYNEQFF
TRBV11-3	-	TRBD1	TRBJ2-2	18	TGTGCCAGCAGCTTAGAAACTTACGGGACAGGGGATACCGGGGAGCTGTTTTTT	CASSLETYGTGDTGELFF
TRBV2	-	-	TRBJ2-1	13	TGTGCCAGCGATCCAGGAGGCGAAAATGAGCAGTTCTTC	CASDPGGENEQFF
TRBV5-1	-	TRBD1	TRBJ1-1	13	TGCGCCAGCAGGGGGACAGTCAACACTGAAGCTTTCTTT	CASRGTVNTEAFF
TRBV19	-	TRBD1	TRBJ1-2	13	TGTGCCAGTAACATAGGACAGGGGTTTGGCTACACCTTC	CASNIGQGFGYTF
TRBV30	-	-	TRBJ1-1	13	TGTGCCTGGGAGATCATACGGAACACTGAAGCTTTCTTT	CAWEIIRNTEAFF
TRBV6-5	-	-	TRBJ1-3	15	TGTGCCAGCAGAGACGGACTCGACTCTGGAAACACCATATATTTT	CASRDGLDSGNTIYF
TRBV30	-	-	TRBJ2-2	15	TGTGCCTGGAGTCGGGTGGGACATAACACCGGGGAGCTGTTTTTT	CAWSRVGHNTGELFF
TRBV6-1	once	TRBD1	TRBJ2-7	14	TGTGCCAGCAGTGAAGCGGACAGGGCTTACGAGCAGTACTTC	CASSEADRAYEQYF
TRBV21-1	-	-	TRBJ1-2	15	TGTGCCAGCAGCAAAAGCCAACCCCTCTACTATGGCTACACCTTC	CASSKSQPLYYGYTF
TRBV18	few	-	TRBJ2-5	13	TGTGCCAGCTCACCTTCCCGGGAGGAGACCCAGTACTTC	CASSPSREETQYF
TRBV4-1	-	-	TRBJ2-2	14	TGCGCCAGCACGTGGGGGCCTGTTACCGAGGAGCTGTTTTTT	CASTWGPVTEELFF
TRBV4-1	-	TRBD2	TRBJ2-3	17	TGCGCCAGCAGCCAAGCAAACCTCGGACTAGCGGGAGATACGCAGTATTTT	CASSQANLGLAGDTQYF
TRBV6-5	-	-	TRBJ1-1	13	TGTGCCAGCACCCCGGACTTGAACACTGAAGCTTTCTTT	CASTPDLNTEAFF
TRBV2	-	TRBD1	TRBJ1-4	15	TGTGCCAGCAGTCTTGACAGGGGGCGGAATGAAAAACTGTTTTTT	CASSLDRGRNEKLFF
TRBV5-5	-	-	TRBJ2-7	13	TGTGCCAGCAGCTTGGAAGCTATTCACGAGCAGTACTTC	CASSLEAIHEQYF
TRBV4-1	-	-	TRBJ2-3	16	TGCGCCAGCAGCTTGGGGAACACAGGCAGCACAGATACGCAGTATTTT	CASSLGNTGSTDTQYF
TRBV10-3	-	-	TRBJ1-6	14	TGTGCCATCAGTGAGTCAAGGGCAAAGGGGTCCCTCCACTTT	CAISESRAKGSLHF
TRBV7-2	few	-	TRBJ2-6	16	TGTGCCAGCAGCTTAGTAAGCCTCTCTGGGGCCAACGTCCTGACTTTC	CASSLVSLSGANVLTF
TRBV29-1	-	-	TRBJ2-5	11	TGCAGCGCCTCTCCTGAAGAGACCCAGTACTTC	CSASPEETQYF
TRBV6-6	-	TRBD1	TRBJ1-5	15	TGTGCCAGCAGTAAACAGGGGATAAGCAATCAGCCCCAGCATTTT	CASSKQGISNQPQHF
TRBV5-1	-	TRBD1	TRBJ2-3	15	TGCGCCAGCAGCTTACAGGGGGCCCGCACAGATACGCAGTATTTT	CASSLQGARTDTQYF
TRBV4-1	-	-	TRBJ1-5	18	TGCGCCAGCAGCCAAGACAGGGGCCAAGGTAGGAGCAATCAGCCCCAGCATTTT	CASSQDRGQGRSNQPQHF
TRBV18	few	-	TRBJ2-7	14	TGTGCCAGCTCACCACTTGAGACTAGGGGCGAGCAGTACTTC	CASSPLETRGEQYF
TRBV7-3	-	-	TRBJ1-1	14	TGTGCCAGCAGCATGACCGGGGGGAACACTGAAGCTTTCTTT	CASSMTGGNTEAFF
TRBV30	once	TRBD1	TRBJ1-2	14	TGTGCCTCCCCGGGACAGGGGGCCGGCTATGGCTACACCTTC	CASPGQGAGYGYTF
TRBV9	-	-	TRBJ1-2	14	TGTGCCAGCAGCGGACGGGACACAAACTATGGCTACACCTTC	CASSGRDTNYGYTF
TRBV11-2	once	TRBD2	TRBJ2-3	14	TGTGCCAGTACCACTAGCGGGGGAACAGATACGCAGTATTTT	CASTTSGGTDTQYF
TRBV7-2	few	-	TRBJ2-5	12	TGTGCCAGCAGCTCTCGTTCTGTCACCCAGTACTTC	CASSSRSVTQYF
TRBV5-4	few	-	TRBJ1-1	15	TGTGCCAGCAGCTTGGCGATAGACAGGAGGACTGAAGCTTTCTTT	CASSLAIDRRTEAFF